What follows is one TCR beta chain and its context. Data came from immunoSEQ multiplex PCR; TCRdb stores just in-frame clones and leaves some out. The sample records tens of thousands of clones, approximately 90% being singletons. This entry belongs to a study of OX40 agonist ivuxolimab in advanced cancers. Study in general: Ivuxolimab, an agonist antibody against OX40 (CD134), was given to patients. Participants could have had prior anti-PD-1, anti-PD-L1 or anti-CTLA-4 therapy, and less than 45% had some. Partial responses were seen in three patients, one with hepatocellular carcinoma and two with cutaneous melanoma.

Looked up from germline, CDR1 is SNHLY and CDR2 is FYNNEI. The CDR3 loop spans 17 amino acids. The ends lost 8 bases at V and 7 bases at J; junction bases unmatched: 18. Sampling of blood occurred at baseline, cycle 4 day 1, and cycle 7 day 1. The input for sequencing was CD4+ or CD8+ T cells sorted from blood, taken in a trial of the OX40 agonist ivuxolimab. The receptor was isolated from an adult with an advanced solid tumor such as melanoma, head and neck, liver or kidney cancer. The V gene is TRBV2, the J gene TRBJ2-2, with 8 nucleotides matching TRBD1. CDR3 protein: CASFPIGQGPWGGELFF. Written as DNA, the CDR3 is TGTGCCAGCTTCCCGATTGGACAGGGACCTTGGGGCGGGGAGCTGTTTTTT.